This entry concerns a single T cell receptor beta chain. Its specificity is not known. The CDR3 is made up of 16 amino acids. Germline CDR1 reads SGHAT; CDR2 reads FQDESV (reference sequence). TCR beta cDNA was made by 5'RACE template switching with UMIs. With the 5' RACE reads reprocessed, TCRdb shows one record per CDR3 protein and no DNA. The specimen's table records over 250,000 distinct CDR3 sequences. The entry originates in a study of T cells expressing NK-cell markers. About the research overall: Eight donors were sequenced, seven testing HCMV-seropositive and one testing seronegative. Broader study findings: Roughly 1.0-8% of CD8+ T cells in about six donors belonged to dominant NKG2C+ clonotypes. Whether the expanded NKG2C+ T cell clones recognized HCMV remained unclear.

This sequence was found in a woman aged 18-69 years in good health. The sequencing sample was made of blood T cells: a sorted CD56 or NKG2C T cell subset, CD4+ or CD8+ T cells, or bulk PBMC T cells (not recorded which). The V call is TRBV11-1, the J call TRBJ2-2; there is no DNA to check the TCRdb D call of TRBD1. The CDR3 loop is CASSLTQGDYTGELFF.